This is a list of T cell receptor beta chains from one sample in a study of blood T cell repertoires in COVID-19. The table came from immunoSEQ multiplex PCR; TCRdb's copy has only in-frame clones and leaves some out. Here the sample spans 150,000 to 200,000 clones, about four fifths being singletons. Sequenced material: peripheral blood. These receptors came from a woman between 40 and 50 years old with COVID-19, enrolled during active disease. CDR3s include the opening cysteine and the closing phenylalanine or tryptophan. Fields, in order: clone size, D gene, J gene, V gene, CDR3 protein, CDR3 DNA. D genes are given only for firm matches. Part of the rows lack a size; the others show once, few, many or a class for expanded clones.

clone_size: -; d_call: TRBD2; j_call: TRBJ2-7; v_call: TRBV7-8; cdr3_aa: CASSSPGTSQYEQYF; cdr3_nt: TGTGCCAGCAGTAGCCCCGGGACTAGCCAGTACGAGCAGTACTTC
clone_size: -; d_call: -; j_call: TRBJ2-5; v_call: TRBV7-2; cdr3_aa: CASSVASGTIQETQYF; cdr3_nt: TGTGCCAGCAGCGTAGCCAGCGGCACGATCCAAGAGACCCAGTACTTC
clone_size: once; d_call: -; j_call: TRBJ1-5; v_call: TRBV4-1; cdr3_aa: CASSPGLPLMPQHF; cdr3_nt: TGCGCCAGCAGCCCGGGACTGCCCTTGATGCCCCAGCATTTT
clone_size: -; d_call: -; j_call: TRBJ2-5; v_call: TRBV7-5; cdr3_aa: CVRSPETGDYKETQYF; cdr3_nt: TGTGTCAGAAGCCCGGAGACAGGCGACTACAAAGAGACCCAGTACTTC
clone_size: -; d_call: TRBD1; j_call: TRBJ2-7; v_call: TRBV7-8; cdr3_aa: CASSLAGGRGEQYF; cdr3_nt: TGTGCCAGCAGCTTAGCAGGGGGCAGGGGCGAGCAGTACTTC
clone_size: -; d_call: -; j_call: TRBJ1-2; v_call: TRBV9; cdr3_aa: CASSVGQEYDYTF; cdr3_nt: TGTGCCAGCAGCGTAGGTCAGGAATATGACTACACCTTC
clone_size: -; d_call: -; j_call: TRBJ1-1; v_call: TRBV11-3; cdr3_aa: CASRSLPEGGELAFF; cdr3_nt: TGTGCCAGCAGATCACTCCCGGAAGGGGGTGAGTTAGCTTTCTTT
clone_size: few; d_call: TRBD1; j_call: TRBJ2-7; v_call: TRBV6-5; cdr3_aa: CASRRDRGSHYEQYF; cdr3_nt: TGTGCCAGCAGACGGGACAGGGGGTCCCACTACGAGCAGTACTTC
clone_size: -; d_call: -; j_call: TRBJ1-5; v_call: TRBV5-5; cdr3_aa: CASSLEDASQPQHF; cdr3_nt: TGTGCCAGCAGCTTGGAAGATGCTAGTCAGCCCCAGCATTTT
clone_size: once; d_call: TRBD1; j_call: TRBJ1-1; v_call: TRBV5-6; cdr3_aa: CASSSPDRATAEAFF; cdr3_nt: TGTGCCAGCAGCTCCCCGGACAGGGCAACCGCCGAAGCTTTCTTT
clone_size: -; d_call: TRBD1; j_call: TRBJ1-2; v_call: TRBV7-2; cdr3_aa: CASSLRTGASTF; cdr3_nt: TGTGCCAGCAGCTTGAGGACAGGGGCGTCCACCTTC
clone_size: few; d_call: -; j_call: TRBJ1-1; v_call: TRBV19; cdr3_aa: CASCVRGGTEAFF; cdr3_nt: TGTGCCAGTTGTGTGAGGGGGGGCACTGAAGCTTTCTTT
clone_size: -; d_call: -; j_call: TRBJ1-1; v_call: TRBV13; cdr3_aa: CASSSTRTARVGEAFF; cdr3_nt: TGTGCCAGCAGCTCCACACGGACAGCCCGGGTGGGTGAAGCTTTCTTT
clone_size: many; d_call: TRBD1; j_call: TRBJ2-2; v_call: TRBV9; cdr3_aa: CASSARGTGELFF; cdr3_nt: TGTGCCAGCAGCGCCAGGGGGACCGGGGAGCTGTTTTTT